Below are 28 T cell receptor beta chains sequenced from a single sample in a study of CD8 T cells in ankylosing spondylitis. Overall study results and limits: Blood from ankylosing spondylitis patients appeared to carry a characteristic roughly 8-variant TCR beta motif.

TCRdb called the 5' RACE reads again in MiXCR, with one record for every CDR3 protein. The sample holds around 450,000 distinct CDR3 sequences, around 26% seen once. Antigen specificity for these receptors is unknown. Input material: blood, either unsorted or a sorted T cell fraction (not recorded which). Every receptor here comes from a male donor with ankylosing spondylitis.

This clonotype was detected only a few times. The genes are TRBV5-1 and TRBJ2-5; no clear D. V dropped 2 bases and J dropped 2 bases, with 7 bases sitting between them. CDR1 and CDR2 from the germline V gene are SGHRS and YFSETQ. This CDR3 spans 13 amino acids. The CDR3 spells CASSFRSQETQYF. CDR3 in DNA: TGCGCCAGCAGCTTTAGATCACAAGAGACCCAGTACTTC.

V is TRBV2 and J is TRBJ2-6; 7 positions match TRBD2. The germline gives CDR1 SNHLY, CDR2 FYNNEI. The CDR3 contains 17 residues. J gave up 0 bases and V 5 bases, and 7 bases lay outside the gene matches. CDR3 sequence: CASSRGLAVSGANVLTF. CDR3 in DNA: TGTGCCAGCAGTCGGGGTCTAGCGGTCTCTGGGGCCAACGTCCTGACTTTC.

The V call is TRBV11-2, the J call TRBJ2-3; 9 bases fit TRBD2. Looked up from germline, CDR1 is SGHAT and CDR2 is FQNNGV. V lost 4 bases, J lost 5 bases, and 7 bases stayed unmatched. The CDR3 covers 15 residues. The CDR3: CASSYSSGNGDTQYF. CDR3 nucleotide sequence: TGTGCCAGCAGCTATTCTAGCGGGAATGGAGATACGCAGTATTTT.

This clonotype showed up just a few times. This rearrangement joins TRBV20-1 to TRBJ2-2; no clear D. CDR3 length: 11 amino acids. In germline, CDR1 is DFQATT, CDR2 SNEGSKA (reference sequence). The V and J ends lost 5 bases and 6 bases respectively, with 7 bases between them. In DNA form, the CDR3 reads TGCAGTGCTCTCTATGCCGGGGAGCTGTTTTTT. As protein: CSALYAGELFF.

This clonotype was recorded a few times. The rearrangement uses TRBV25-1 and TRBJ2-2; 12 bases match TRBD2. Germline-derived CDR1 and CDR2 are MGHDK and SYGVNS. This CDR3 has 16 residues. Losses at the gene ends were 1 base for V and 8 bases for J; bases not matched to a gene: 5. Here the CDR3 DNA reads TGTGCCAGCAGTGAATCGGCTAGCGGGAGGGTAGGGGAGCTGTTTTTT. This gives the protein CASSESASGRVGELFF.

V gene TRBV20-1 combines with J gene TRBJ2-3; D is unresolved. V shed 0 bases and J shed 4 bases, with 11 bases lying between them. CDR1 and CDR2 (germline): DFQATT, SNEGSKA (reference sequence). The CDR3 is made up of 14 amino acids. CDR3 bases: TGCAGTGCTAGAGATGGGATTAGGGCAGATACGCAGTATTTT. As protein: CSARDGIRADTQYF.

The rearrangement joins TRBV5-1 to TRBJ2-5; D is possibly TRBD1 (7 bases). Germline V gives CDR1 SGHRS, CDR2 YFSETQ. The CDR3 runs 16 residues. V was pared by 0 bases and J by 1 base, with 13 bases between. For the CDR3, the DNA is TGCGCCAGCAGCTTGGAAGGAGGGGGCCGCCAAGAGACCCAGTACTTC. It yields the protein CASSLEGGGRQETQYF.

J is TRBJ2-7 and V is TRBV27; the D is unclear. Trimming removed 6 bases at V and 0 bases at J, with 12 bases between. Germline lookup yields CDR1 MNHEY and CDR2 SMNVEV (reference sequence). The CDR3 sequence is 14 residues long. CDR3 nucleotides: TGTGCCAGCAGCCCGAACCTTGTCTCCTACGAGCAGTACTTC. It translates to CASSPNLVSYEQYF.

This clonotype has a handful of counts. The chain uses TRBV4-1 and TRBJ2-5; no firm D call. The germline V gene encodes CDR1 MGHRA and CDR2 YSYEKL. The CDR3 spans 18 residues. Trimming removed 4 bases at V and 4 bases at J, with 25 bases between. The DNA for the CDR3 is TGCGCCAGCAGCCGAGCTGAAGGCTGGAGAGTCCAAGCAGAGACCCAGTACTTC. This translates into CASSRAEGWRVQAETQYF.

The chain employs TRBV6-1 and TRBJ2-2, with 10 bases aligning to TRBD2. V was clipped by 5 bases and J by 7 bases; unmatched bases: 4. This CDR3 spans 14 amino acids. Germline values: CDR1 MNHNS, CDR2 SASEGT. CDR3 in DNA: TGTGCCAGCAGTCGGACTAGCGGCCTCGGGGAGCTGTTTTTT. It translates to CASSRTSGLGELFF.

The V gene is TRBV20-1, the J gene TRBJ2-1, with TRBD2 matching 13 bases. The CDR3 length is 15 residues. The V gene's germline CDR1 is DFQATT and CDR2 SNEGSKA (reference sequence). After removal of 5 bases from V and 8 bases from J, the junction contained 9 bases not matched to a gene. This chain's CDR3 is CSAVGTSGTRDEQFF. Here the CDR3 DNA reads TGCAGTGCTGTGGGGACTAGCGGGACTAGAGATGAGCAGTTCTTC.

This clonotype was seen a few times. The V and J genes are TRBV20-1 and TRBJ2-1; 7 bases agree with TRBD2. With V trimmed by 0 bases and J by 7 bases, 12 bases remained unmatched. Germline lookup yields CDR1 DFQATT and CDR2 SNEGSKA (reference sequence). This CDR3 has 16 amino acids. CDR3 residues: CSARDSSGGSVNEQFF. The CDR3 DNA reads TGCAGTGCTAGAGATTCCAGCGGCGGGAGCGTTAATGAGCAGTTCTTC.

The chain combines TRBV20-1 with TRBJ1-3; a weak D match, TRBD1 (5 bases). The V and J ends lost 5 bases and 0 bases respectively, with 17 bases between them. This CDR3 spans 16 amino acids. Germline V lookup: CDR1 DFQATT, CDR2 SNEGSKA (reference sequence). As DNA, the CDR3 is TGCAGTGCTGGAACCCCTCGGGGCCCCTCTGGAAACACCATATATTTT. It specifies CSAGTPRGPSGNTIYF.

The chain combines TRBV20-1 with TRBJ2-7, with D perhaps TRBD2 (6 bases). Germline V gene sequence: CDR1 DFQATT, CDR2 SNEGSKA (reference sequence). V lost 3 bases and J lost 0, with 9 bases in between. This CDR3 has 13 residues. CDR3 sequence (DNA): TGCAGTGCTAGCGGGAGAGGCTCCTACGAGCAGTACGTC. Amino acid sequence: CSASGRGSYEQYV.

This clonotype was counted only a few times. The chain links TRBV5-1 to TRBJ2-4; possible D gene TRBD1, 5 bases. V lost 0 bases to trimming and J lost 1 base, with 5 bases between them. In germline, CDR1 is SGHRS, CDR2 YFSETQ. The CDR3 runs to 14 residues. The CDR3 sequence is CASSLDRAKNIQYF. The CDR3 region has the DNA TGCGCCAGCAGCTTGGACAGGGCCAAAAACATTCAGTACTTC.

The V call is TRBV6-1, the J call TRBJ2-3; D possibly matches TRBD1 or TRBD2 (5 bases each). The V end lost 1 base, the J end lost 1 base, and 9 bases lay between the germline ends. This CDR3 has 15 amino acids. Germline-derived CDR1 and CDR2 are MNHNS and SASEGT. CDR3 nucleotide sequence: TGTGCCAGCAGTGAAGGAGGGGCCCGCACAGATACGCAGTATTTT. It encodes CASSEGGARTDTQYF.

The chain links TRBV5-8 to TRBJ1-2; D not certain. V was trimmed by 4 bases and J by 8 bases, leaving 15 bases between them. The CDR3 is made up of 13 amino acids. Per the germline V gene, CDR1 is SGHTS and CDR2 is YDEGEE. The CDR3 spells CASSPVRQRGYTF. CDR3 bases: TGTGCCAGCAGCCCAGTAAGGCAGAGAGGCTACACCTTC.

This clonotype was seen a handful of times. This CDR3 reads CASSRGVYQETQYF. CDR3 bases: TGTGCCAGCAGTCGAGGGGTGTACCAAGAGACCCAGTACTTC. The chain is built from TRBV5-6 and TRBJ2-5; the D call may be TRBD1 or TRBD2 (5 bases each). CDR3 length equals 14 residues. Trimming shortened V by 5 bases and J by 0 bases, and 11 bases separated the two germline ends. The germline V gene has CDR1 SGHDT and CDR2 YYEEEE.

The chain uses TRBV10-3 and TRBJ2-2; perhaps TRBD2 as D (5 bases). Trimming pared 7 bases from V and 1 base from J, leaving 10 bases between. The CDR3 covers 14 residues. CDR1 ENHRY and CDR2 SYGVKD come from the germline V gene. The CDR3 DNA reads TGTGCCATCACCGGGGATCGGAACACCGGGGAGCTGTTTTTT. Protein product: CAITGDRNTGELFF.

The rearrangement uses TRBV20-1 and TRBJ1-5, with D possibly matching TRBD1 (5 bases). Between the trimmed V and J ends, which lost 0 bases and 5 bases, there was a span of 8 bases. The germline gives CDR1 DFQATT, CDR2 SNEGSKA (reference sequence). The CDR3 has 13 amino acids. CDR3 protein: CSARDDSYQPQHF. DNA of the CDR3: TGCAGTGCTAGAGATGACAGCTATCAGCCCCAGCATTTT.

V is TRBV20-1 and J is TRBJ2-3, with D perhaps matching TRBD2 (6 bases). The germline V gene encodes CDR1 DFQATT and CDR2 SNEGSKA (reference sequence). The ends were cut back, 8 bases at V and 5 bases at J, with 20 bases in the middle. The CDR3 is 14 residues long. This chain's CDR3 is CSFGSGTTGDTQYF. Written as DNA, the CDR3 is TGCAGTTTCGGGAGTGGGACCACGGGAGATACGCAGTATTTT.

The genes are TRBV7-2 and TRBJ1-2; D is possibly TRBD1 (6 bases). This CDR3 is 12 amino acids long. V gave up 5 bases and J gave up 6 bases, with 10 bases separating them. Germline-derived CDR1 and CDR2 are SGHTA and FQGNSA. In DNA, the CDR3 is TGTGCCAGCAGCCCGCACAGGGATGGCTACACCTTC. Translating it yields CASSPHRDGYTF.

V is TRBV9 and J is TRBJ2-1; perhaps D is TRBD1 or TRBD2 (5 bases each). From germline, CDR1 is SGDLS and CDR2 YYNGEE. There are 15 residues in the CDR3. V was clipped by 8 bases and J by 0 bases, with 15 bases between them. CDR3 sequence: CARGRQTSSYNEQFF. CDR3 nucleotide sequence: TGTGCCAGGGGGAGACAGACGAGCTCCTACAATGAGCAGTTCTTC. The full variable domain, with the rest looked up from reference TRBV9 and TRBJ2-1, is DSGVTQTPKHLITATGQRVTLRCSPRSGDLSVYWYQQSLDQGLQFLIQYYNGEERAKGNILERFSAQQFPDLHSELNLSSLELGDSALYFCARGRQTSSYNEQFFGPGTRLTVL.

J is TRBJ2-1 and V is TRBV11-2, with 14 nucleotides matching TRBD2. The CDR3 contains 18 residues. CDR1 and CDR2 from the germline V gene are SGHAT and FQNNGV. V shed 0 bases and J 8 bases; nucleotides not matched to a gene: 9. DNA of the CDR3: TGTGCCAGCAGCTTAGATGGACTAGCGGGAGGTGATAGGGATGAGCAGTTCTTC. It specifies CASSLDGLAGGDRDEQFF.

This clonotype was seen repeatedly, ten times or more. The CDR3 loop reads CASTPVRVNTGELFF. CDR3 nucleotide sequence: TGTGCCAGCACCCCCGTCCGGGTGAACACCGGGGAGCTGTTTTTT. The rearrangement links TRBV7-8 to TRBJ2-2; D is uncertain. The CDR3 totals 15 residues. With 7 bases removed from V and 1 base from J, the gap between germline ends came to 13 bases. CDR1 is SGHVS and CDR2 is FQNEAQ in the germline V gene.

As regards this clonotype: A much larger clone lies one base from this, so it may be a read error. This chain links TRBV7-2 with TRBJ2-1; 11 nucleotides line up with TRBD2. Germline V CDR1 and CDR2: SGHTA, FQGNSA. This CDR3 has 15 residues. Trimming removed 5 bases from V and 7 bases from J; junction bases left unmatched: 7. The CDR3 nucleotides read TGTGCCAGCAGCCACGGACTAGCGGGTCGAAATGAGCAGTTCTTC. It yields the protein CASSHGLAGRNEQFF.

The chain is built from TRBV5-1 and TRBJ1-4; D gene unclear. Trimming removed 0 bases from V and 5 bases from J, with 8 bases in between. Germline V gene lookup returns CDR1 SGHRS and CDR2 YFSETQ. The CDR3 is 14 residues long. The CDR3 protein is CASSLGVENEKLFF. CDR3 coding DNA: TGCGCCAGCAGCTTGGGAGTGGAGAATGAAAAACTGTTTTTT.

A few counts support this clonotype. The chain recombines TRBV29-1 with TRBJ2-3; 8 nucleotides line up with TRBD1. V shed 4 bases and J 1 base; nucleotides not matched to a gene: 1. The CDR3 runs to 13 residues. Germline V gene data show CDR1 as SQVTM and CDR2 as ANQGSEA. DNA of the CDR3: TGCAGCGTTGCACAGGGGGGCACAGATACGCAGTATTTT. This translates into CSVAQGGTDTQYF.